This T cell receptor (beta chain) was sequenced during a study of cytomegalovirus exposure and HLA in healthy donors (dated by TCRdb to 2015 to 2018). General notes on the study: An earlier analysis of several hundred of the donors reported roughly 300 Gb of sequence data and 117 million unique TCR beta sequences obtained from some 200 million T cells. An early release that covered 640 HLA-typed donors contained around 300 gigabases of sequencing data and tens of millions of unique TCR sequences. Donor age, sex, ethnicity and CMV serostatus were compiled together with the repertoire data. Besides the first cohort of roughly 700 subjects, a separate validation cohort made up of over 95 different subjects was used. A later analysis re-analyzed previously published TCR beta repertoires from 666 donors and added high-resolution HLA genotyping to study TCR occurrence patterns. Roughly five DR-DQ haplotypes were handled as single units for association and clustering, since linkage in the cohort was strong. Rather than using new phenotypic data, the later analysis identified candidate immune exposures from TCR beta sequences and from how often those sequences occurred across donors. The study used immunosequencing to profile the T cell repertoires of more than 650 subjects and linked those repertoires to cytomegalovirus serostatus. Both class I and class II loci were covered by HLA typing, at four-digit resolution. The aim of the study was to test whether cataloging public T cell receptors could identify signatures of past pathogen exposure. Of the roughly 420 genotyped donors, 65% to 90% were placed in the genetic ancestry cluster associated with self-reported Caucasian donors. Among a few hundred genotyped donors of the cohort, an average of around 240,000 unique TCR beta nucleotide sequences were sequenced per donor, roughly 20% of them non-productive. Every discovery cohort repertoire had been produced on one sequencing platform. Typing coverage varied by locus: roughly 629-640 donors for A, B, C, DRB1 and DQB1; approximately 500 for DQA1; more than 600 for DPA1; approximately 470 for DPB1. A later genetic analysis took genome-wide SNP genotypes for about three fifths of the roughly 700 donors and used that subset as a discovery cohort. An earlier analysis of 500 to 750 of the donors applied high-throughput TCR beta sequencing to assess whether each TCR beta V gene segment acted as functional or pseudogenic. To predict cytomegalovirus infection status, the study brought together high-throughput TCR immunosequencing, statistical association of individual TCRs with disease status, and machine learning.

The germline ends are 22 bases apart after V is trimmed by 0 bases and J by 15 bases. The CDR3 numbers 15 residues from cysteine through phenylalanine. The sequence is cut down to CDR3 DNA, 45 bases in frame from base 1. From the germline V gene, CDR1 is SGHDT and CDR2 is YYEEEE. Library preparation was by the immunoSEQ multiplex PCR assay. The multiplex PCR relied on a mix of 60 forward primers for TCR Vbeta segments and 13 reverse primers for TCR Jbeta segments. A multiplex PCR assay on genomic DNA amplified the CDR3 region of rearranged TCR beta genes. On the Illumina HiSeq System, the amplified TCR beta libraries were sequenced as 87-base-pair reads. Under the source paper's analysis protocol: A later analysis counted about 76 million unique TCR beta chains across the 666 repertoires, and roughly 11 million of these chains were shared by at least two donors. Raw reads were error-corrected and collapsed into unique sequences with a nearest-neighbor algorithm that merged closely related sequences to remove PCR and sequencing errors. CDR3 sequences were aligned to IMGT reference sequences to assign V, D and J gene segments. Each retained sequence needed at least a six-nucleotide match to both a V gene segment and a J gene segment. A rearrangement counted as productive if the CDR3 had no stop codons and remained in frame with V and J, and every other rearrangement counted as non-productive. CDR3 was defined by IMGT convention, running from the second conserved V-encoded cysteine to the conserved J-encoded phenylalanine. In an earlier analysis of 550 to 650 of the donors, sequences lacking an unambiguous match to a single V gene segment were excluded. In an earlier analysis of approximately 560 of the donors, a V segment was called functional when productive rearrangements were above 56.7%, and segregating when the standard deviation between donors exceeded 5%. A statistical classification framework was built to diagnose cytomegalovirus status from the catalog of TCR beta chain sequences. A later analysis assigned V and J genes by comparing TCR nucleotide sequences with IMGT/GENE-DB human TR gene sequences. In a later analysis, CDR3 sequences and most-parsimonious VDJ recombination scenarios were assigned using the TCRdist pipeline. In a later analysis, every TCR beta chain was defined by the combination of its CDR3 amino acid sequence and its V-gene family, and reads without a unique V-gene family were dropped. In a later analysis, 500 to 700 highly shared, low-generation-probability nucleotide sequences were removed to address suspected cross-contamination and a sequencing artifact. For each public chain, a later analysis derived a clonal expansion index from normalized ranks of inferred template counts within each repertoire. In a later analysis, generation probabilities were computed with a VDJ recombination model fitted to out-of-frame rearrangements, and the resulting probabilities were checked against IGoR. A later analysis scored TCR-TCR, TCR-HLA and TCR-CMV co-occurrence with hypergeometric tests, applying a repertoire-size bias correction to TCR pairs. To estimate false discovery rates, a later analysis permuted the HLA or CMV assignments 20 times. A later analysis grouped co-occurring TCRs with DBSCAN, adding TCRdist sequence similarity when clustering within HLA-allele-positive subsets. For co-occurrence clustering, repertoires with fewer than 30,000 or more than 120,000 public chains were excluded, along with five or six repertoires with anomalous nucleotide sharing. This is the immuneACCESS table as TCRdb keeps it, with only in-frame sequences that have V and J called. A part of the clones is gone; compared with another copy, unresolved V genes explain less than half, and the rest is unexplained. That table supplies the V and J calls and clone size; D and trimming were determined from the DNA. The sample has 59,000 or so clones on record, 65% to 90% of them singletons. Roughly 10% of the sample goes to the ten largest clones.

Broad study findings and their caveats: Sequencing depth was assumed to be roughly uniform across donors in the presence/absence analyses, though that assumption may not hold. A further reported finding was that TCR beta sequences accurately predicted the HLA-A and HLA-B alleles for most subjects in the first cohort. In this cohort, only TCR beta chains were sequenced, and detectable features were limited by the absence of alpha or paired-chain data. In both the original and validation cohorts, the classifier was reported to diagnose cytomegalovirus status with high specificity and sensitivity. Some IMGT-functional V segments, including TRBV6-2 and TRBV6-3, could not be told apart with the 87-base-pair reads, so those segments were excluded. According to a later genetic analysis, donors in an Asian-associated ancestry cluster had fewer N-insertions in productive TCRs than the approximately 630-donor mean. In a later analysis, TCR association rates were found to vary across HLA loci, with the most associated TCRs seen for DRB1 alleles and the fewest for HLA-C alleles. About 17 rarely observed V segments, including chromosome 9 orphons, were excluded from the earlier analysis of 550 to 700 of the donors because counts were too low. Three of the identified cytomegalovirus-associated TCR beta chains were confirmed in vitro to be specific for cytomegalovirus antigens. The authors suggested that the approach could potentially be extended to other disease states and immunological phenotypes. A later analysis found that HLA-associated TCR beta chains were more clonally expanded and had lower generation probabilities than equally common non-associated chains. Immune exposure information for the cohort was limited to CMV serostatus. Strong co-occurrence of HLA alleles, especially DR and DQ, made assigning TCR associations to individual alleles difficult. Correlated functional status among segregating V segments might be attributable to linkage disequilibrium, but an unknown experimental factor could not be ruled out. Most TCR sequences were seen in very few donors, while some public TCRs were found in many individuals. In a later analysis, several top co-occurrence clusters were reported to appear linked to parvovirus B19, influenza, CMV and Epstein-Barr virus. An earlier analysis of around 600 of the donors showed that most TCR beta V segments appeared in productive rearrangements either about 87% or about 30% of the time, which broadly matched IMGT annotations. The sequencing pipeline was judged likely to have produced a cluster of highly shared sequence variants as a technical artifact. V-gene and J-gene trimming of TCR beta chains was associated with a missense DCLRE1C variant in a later genetic analysis, and the association was replicated in an independent cohort. Because some donors lacked HLA typing at each locus, the association tests relied only on the typed subset. Specific HLA alleles were associated with over 15,000 TCR beta sequences at a false discovery rate of 0.05 in a later analysis. In a later analysis, most CMV-associated TCR beta chains were found to appear HLA-restricted, with HLA associations seemingly driven largely by CMV exposure. In the study, around 160 TCR beta chains were listed as associated with cytomegalovirus.

The cohort consisted of 600 to 750 healthy bone marrow donors. All cohort members were sampled while nominally healthy, although unrecorded immune exposures were likely present. The donor tested CMV seronegative and was one of the 352 seronegative cohort members. A peripheral blood sample was collected from each donor, and TCR beta sequencing was performed on peripheral blood mononuclear cells. The Qiagen DNeasy Blood Extraction Kit was used to extract genomic DNA from the blood cell samples. About this clone: The clone's antigen remains unknown. Per-nucleotide qualities are absent, and no much larger clonotype sits a single base away.

The sequence is built from TRBV5-6 and TRBJ2-4; a tentative D match to TRBD1 spans 5 bases. The receptor was derived from a female donor in good health and CMV-seronegative. Specimen: PBMCs. The bases read TGTGCCAGCAGCTTGGGGCGTTTGGGCAGGGTCTTGCTGTACTTC. Translated, this is CASSLGRLGRVLLYF. When the CDR3 is completed using the reference TRBV5-6 and TRBJ2-4 genes on either side, the full variable domain is DAGVTQSPTHLIKTRGQQVTLRCSPKSGHDTVSWYQQALGQGPQFIFQYYEEEERQRGNFPDRFSGHQFPNYSSELNVNALLLGDSALYLCASSLGRLGRVLLYFGAGTRLSVL.